This T cell receptor beta chain was sequenced in a study of T cell changes during pregnancy in multiple sclerosis. The method was immunoSEQ multiplex PCR; TCRdb's version includes in-frame clones alone and lacks a portion of them. Here the sample spans about 68,000 clones, less than 95% being singletons. CDR1 and CDR2 (germline): SGDLS, YYNGEE. After removal of 5 bases from V and 7 bases from J, the junction contained 7 bases not matched to a gene. CDR3 length: 14 amino acids. This chain connects TRBV9 to TRBJ2-7, with 12 bases matching TRBD2. The TCR was taken from a female donor with multiple sclerosis, enrolled in a pregnancy study. The material was peripheral blood, obtained in the third trimester of pregnancy. The CDR3: CASSPSGRAGEQYF. The CDR3 bases are TGTGCCAGCAGTCCTAGCGGGAGGGCCGGTGAGCAGTACTTC.